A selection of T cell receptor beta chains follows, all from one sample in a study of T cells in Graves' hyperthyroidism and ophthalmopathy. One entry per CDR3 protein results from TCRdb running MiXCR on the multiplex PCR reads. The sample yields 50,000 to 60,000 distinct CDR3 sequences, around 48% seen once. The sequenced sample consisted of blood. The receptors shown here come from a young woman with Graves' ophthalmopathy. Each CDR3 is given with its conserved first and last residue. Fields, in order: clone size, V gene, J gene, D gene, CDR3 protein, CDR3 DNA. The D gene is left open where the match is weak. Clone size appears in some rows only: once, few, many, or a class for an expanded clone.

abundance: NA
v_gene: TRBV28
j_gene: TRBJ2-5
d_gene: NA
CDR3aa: CASKGWRRMETQYF
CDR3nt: TGTGCCAGCAAGGGGTGGAGAAGGATGGAGACCCAGTACTTC

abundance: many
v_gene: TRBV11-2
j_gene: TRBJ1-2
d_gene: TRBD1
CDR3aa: CASSSPDRVANYGYTF
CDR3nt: TGTGCCAGCAGCTCACCGGACAGGGTAGCTAACTATGGCTACACCTTC

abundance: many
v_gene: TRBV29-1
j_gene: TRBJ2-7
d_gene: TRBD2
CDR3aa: CSDLTSGGFYEQYF
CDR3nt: TGCAGCGACCTGACTAGCGGGGGGTTCTACGAGCAGTACTTC

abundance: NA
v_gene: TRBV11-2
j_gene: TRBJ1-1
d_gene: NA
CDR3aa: CASSPLAGVVTEAFF
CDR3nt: TGTGCCAGCAGCCCACTAGCGGGAGTAGTCACTGAAGCTTTCTTT

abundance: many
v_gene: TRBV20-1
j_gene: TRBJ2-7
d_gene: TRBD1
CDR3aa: CSARDQSPDRGEYEQYF
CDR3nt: TGCAGTGCTAGAGATCAGTCGCCGGACAGGGGAGAATACGAGCAGTACTTC

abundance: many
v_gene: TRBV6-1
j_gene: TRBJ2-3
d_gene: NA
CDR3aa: CASSESDTGSDTQYF
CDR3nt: TGTGCCAGCAGTGAAAGCGACACCGGGTCAGATACGCAGTATTTT

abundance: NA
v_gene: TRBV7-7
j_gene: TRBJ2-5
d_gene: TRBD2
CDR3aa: CASSWTSGSESQYF
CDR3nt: TGTGCTAGCAGCTGGACTAGCGGGAGTGAGTCCCAGTACTTC

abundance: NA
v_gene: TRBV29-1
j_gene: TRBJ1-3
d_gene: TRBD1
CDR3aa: CSVGTGQGQGNTVYF
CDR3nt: TGCAGCGTAGGAACTGGACAGGGTCAAGGAAACACCGTATATTTT

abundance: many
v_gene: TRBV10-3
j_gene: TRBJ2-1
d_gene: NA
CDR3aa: CAISPLADVYDEQFF
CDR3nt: TGTGCCATCAGTCCCTTAGCGGATGTCTATGATGAGCAGTTCTTC

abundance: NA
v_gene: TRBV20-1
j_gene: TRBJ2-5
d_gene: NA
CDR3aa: CSASGSPAFQETQYF
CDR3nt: TGCAGTGCTAGCGGCAGCCCGGCGTTCCAAGAGACCCAGTACTTC

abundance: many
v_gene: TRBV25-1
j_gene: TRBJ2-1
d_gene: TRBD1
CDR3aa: CASVGDRGPNEQFF
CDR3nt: TGTGCCAGCGTGGGGGACAGGGGCCCGAATGAGCAGTTCTTC

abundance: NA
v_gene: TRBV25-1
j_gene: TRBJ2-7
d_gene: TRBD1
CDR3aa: CATGGTYEQYF
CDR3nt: TGTGCCACAGGGGGAACCTACGAGCAGTACTTC

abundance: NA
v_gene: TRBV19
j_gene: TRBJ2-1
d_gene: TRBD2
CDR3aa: CASSRGSGTGEQFF
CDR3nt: TGTGCCAGTAGTCGCGGGAGCGGAACCGGGGAGCAGTTCTTC

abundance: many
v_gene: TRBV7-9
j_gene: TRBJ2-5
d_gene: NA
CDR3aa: CASSLVFRFQETQYF
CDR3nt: TGTGCCAGCAGCTTAGTGTTCCGGTTCCAAGAGACCCAGTACTTC

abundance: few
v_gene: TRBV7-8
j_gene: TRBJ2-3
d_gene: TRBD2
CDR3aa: CASSRGLAGNEQYF
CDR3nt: TGTGCCAGCAGCCGGGGACTAGCGGGCAATGAGCAGTATTTT

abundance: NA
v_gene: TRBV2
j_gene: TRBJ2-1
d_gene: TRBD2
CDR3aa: CASRGGTYNEQFF
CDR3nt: TGTGCCAGCAGGGGGGGGACCTACAATGAGCAGTTCTTC

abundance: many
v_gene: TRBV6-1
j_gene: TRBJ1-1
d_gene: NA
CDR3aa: CASTVVGDTEAFF
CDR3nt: TGTGCCAGCACCGTGGTGGGGGACACTGAAGCTTTCTTT

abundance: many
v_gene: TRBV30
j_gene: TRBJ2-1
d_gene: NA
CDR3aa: CAWALKLYNEQFF
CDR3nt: TGTGCCTGGGCCCTCAAGCTCTACAATGAGCAGTTCTTC

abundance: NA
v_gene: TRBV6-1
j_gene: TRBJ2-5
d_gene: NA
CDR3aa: CASRRQDNQPQYF
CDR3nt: TGTGCCAGCAGGAGACAGGACAATCAGCCCCAGTACTTC

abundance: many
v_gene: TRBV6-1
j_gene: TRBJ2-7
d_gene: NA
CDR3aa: CASSELVTSLYEQYF
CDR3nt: TGTGCCAGCAGTGAATTGGTGACTTCCTTGTACGAGCAGTACTTC

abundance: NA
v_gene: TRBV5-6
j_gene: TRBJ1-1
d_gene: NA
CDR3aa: CASSLAPGGVGETFF
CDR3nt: TGTGCCAGCAGCTTGGCCCCGGGGGGGGTTGGGGAAACTTTCTTT

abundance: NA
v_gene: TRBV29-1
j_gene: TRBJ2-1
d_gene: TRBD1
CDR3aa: CSVSRWDSYNEQFF
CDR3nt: TGCAGCGTTTCCCGATGGGACAGCTACAATGAGCAGTTCTTC

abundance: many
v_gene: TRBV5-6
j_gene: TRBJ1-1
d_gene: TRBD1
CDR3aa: CASSVQGGTEAFF
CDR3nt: TGTGCCAGCAGCGTACAGGGGGGCACTGAAGCTTTCTTT

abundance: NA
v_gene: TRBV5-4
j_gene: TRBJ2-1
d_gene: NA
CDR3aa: CASSLRDNEQFF
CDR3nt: TGTGCCAGCAGCTTGCGGGACAATGAGCAGTTCTTC

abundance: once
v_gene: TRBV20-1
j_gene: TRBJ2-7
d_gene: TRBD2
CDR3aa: CSARTSGSHEQYF
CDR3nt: TGCAGTGCTAGGACTAGCGGGAGCCACGAGCAGTACTTC

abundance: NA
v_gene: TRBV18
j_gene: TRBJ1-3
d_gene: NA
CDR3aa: CASSPGGNGNTIYF
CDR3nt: TGTGCCAGCTCACCCGGGGGCAATGGAAACACCATATATTTT

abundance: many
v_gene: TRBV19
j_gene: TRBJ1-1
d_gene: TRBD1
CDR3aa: CASSRGQGAGWNTEAFF
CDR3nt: TGTGCCAGTAGTCGCGGACAGGGGGCCGGTTGGAACACTGAAGCTTTCTTT

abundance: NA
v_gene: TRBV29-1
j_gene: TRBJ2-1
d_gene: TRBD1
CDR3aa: CSVGTGTGAYNEQFF
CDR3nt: TGCAGCGTCGGCACCGGGACAGGGGCATACAATGAGCAGTTCTTC

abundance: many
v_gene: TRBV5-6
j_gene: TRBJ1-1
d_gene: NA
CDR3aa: CASSYGWGGTEAFF
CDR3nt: TGTGCCAGCAGTTACGGTTGGGGAGGGACTGAAGCTTTCTTT

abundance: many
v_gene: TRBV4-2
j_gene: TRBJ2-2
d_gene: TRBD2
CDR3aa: CASSQAAGGNTGELFF
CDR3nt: TGTGCCAGCAGCCAAGCGGCGGGAGGGAACACCGGGGAGCTGTTTTTT

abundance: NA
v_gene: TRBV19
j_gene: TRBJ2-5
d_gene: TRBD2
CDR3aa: CASRQTGTSGEVQETQYF
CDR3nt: TGTGCCAGTAGGCAGACAGGGACTAGCGGGGAGGTACAAGAGACCCAGTACTTC

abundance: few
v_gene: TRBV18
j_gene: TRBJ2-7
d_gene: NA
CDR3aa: CASSPGLGISHEQYF
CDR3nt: TGTGCCAGCTCACCAGGGCTAGGGATTTCCCACGAGCAGTACTTC